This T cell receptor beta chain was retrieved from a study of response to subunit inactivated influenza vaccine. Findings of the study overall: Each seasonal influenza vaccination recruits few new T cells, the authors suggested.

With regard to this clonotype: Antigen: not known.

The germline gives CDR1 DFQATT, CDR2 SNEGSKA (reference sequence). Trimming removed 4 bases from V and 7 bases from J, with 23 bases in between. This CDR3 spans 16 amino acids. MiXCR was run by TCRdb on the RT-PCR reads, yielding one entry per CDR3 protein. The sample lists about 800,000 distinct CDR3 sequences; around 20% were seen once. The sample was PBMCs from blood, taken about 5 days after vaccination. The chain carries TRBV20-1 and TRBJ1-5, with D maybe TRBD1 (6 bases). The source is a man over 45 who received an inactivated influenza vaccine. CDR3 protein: CSAIPPGTLGPQPQHF. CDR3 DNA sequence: TGCAGTGCTATCCCACCTGGGACATTAGGTCCGCAGCCCCAGCATTTT.